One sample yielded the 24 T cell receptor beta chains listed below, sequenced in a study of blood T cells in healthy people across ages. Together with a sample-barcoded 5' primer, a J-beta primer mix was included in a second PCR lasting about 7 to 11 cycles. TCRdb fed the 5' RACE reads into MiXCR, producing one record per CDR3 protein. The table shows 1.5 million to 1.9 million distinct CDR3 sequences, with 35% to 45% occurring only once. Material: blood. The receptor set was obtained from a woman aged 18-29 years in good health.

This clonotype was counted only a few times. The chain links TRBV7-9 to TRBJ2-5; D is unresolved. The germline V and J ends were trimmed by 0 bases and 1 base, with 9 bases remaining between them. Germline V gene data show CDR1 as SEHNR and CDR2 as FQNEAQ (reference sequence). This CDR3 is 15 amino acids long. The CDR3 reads CASSLAANSQETQYF. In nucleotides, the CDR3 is TGTGCCAGCAGCTTAGCGGCCAATAGCCAAGAGACCCAGTACTTC. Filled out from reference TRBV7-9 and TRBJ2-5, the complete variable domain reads DTGVSQNPRHKITKRGQNVTFRCDPISEHNRLYWYRQTLGQGPEFLTYFQNEAQLEKSRLLSDRFSAERPKGSFSTLEIQRTEQGDSAMYLCASSLAANSQETQYFGPGTRLLVL.

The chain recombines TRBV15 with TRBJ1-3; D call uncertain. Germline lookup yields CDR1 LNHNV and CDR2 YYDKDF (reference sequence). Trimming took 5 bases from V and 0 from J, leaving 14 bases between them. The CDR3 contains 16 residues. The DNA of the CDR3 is TGTGCCACCAGCCTAGGACGGTCCCGCTCTGGAAACACCATATATTTT. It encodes CATSLGRSRSGNTIYF.

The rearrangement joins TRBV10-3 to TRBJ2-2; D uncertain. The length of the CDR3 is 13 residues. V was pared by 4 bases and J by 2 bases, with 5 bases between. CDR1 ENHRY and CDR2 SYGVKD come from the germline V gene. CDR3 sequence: CAISGLNTGELFF. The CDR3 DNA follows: TGTGCCATCAGTGGCCTTAACACCGGGGAGCTGTTTTTT.

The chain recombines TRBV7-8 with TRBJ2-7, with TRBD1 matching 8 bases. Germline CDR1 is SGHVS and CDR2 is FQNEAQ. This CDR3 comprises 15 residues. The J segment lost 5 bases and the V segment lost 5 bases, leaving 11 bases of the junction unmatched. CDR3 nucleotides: TGTGCCAGCAGCATACCTGGACAGGGATTCGACGAGCAGTACTTC. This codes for CASSIPGQGFDEQYF.

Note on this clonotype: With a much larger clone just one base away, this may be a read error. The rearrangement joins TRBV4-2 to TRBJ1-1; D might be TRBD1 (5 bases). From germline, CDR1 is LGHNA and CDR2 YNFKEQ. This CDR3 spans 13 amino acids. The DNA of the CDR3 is TGTGCCGGCAGCCATCCCGGGACGGGTGAAGCTTTCTTT. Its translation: CAGSHPGTGEAFF.

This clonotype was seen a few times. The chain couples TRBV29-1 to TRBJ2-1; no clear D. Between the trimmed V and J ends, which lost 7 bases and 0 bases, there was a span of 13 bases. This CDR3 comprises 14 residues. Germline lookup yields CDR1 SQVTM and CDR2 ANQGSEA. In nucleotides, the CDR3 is TGCAGCGCTCCGATAGGGTACTCCTACAATGAGCAGTTCTTC. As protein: CSAPIGYSYNEQFF.

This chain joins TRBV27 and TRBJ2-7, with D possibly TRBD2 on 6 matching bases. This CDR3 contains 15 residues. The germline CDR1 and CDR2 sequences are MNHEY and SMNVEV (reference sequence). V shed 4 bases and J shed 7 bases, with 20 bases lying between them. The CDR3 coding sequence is TGTGCCAGCAGTTATGGGAGGATGCTGGACAATGAGCAGTACTTC. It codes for CASSYGRMLDNEQYF.

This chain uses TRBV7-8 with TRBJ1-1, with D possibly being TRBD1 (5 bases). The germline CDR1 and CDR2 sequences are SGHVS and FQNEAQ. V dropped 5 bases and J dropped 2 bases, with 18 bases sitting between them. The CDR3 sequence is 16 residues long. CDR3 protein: CASSIQGAGTNTEAFF. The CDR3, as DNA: TGTGCCAGCAGCATTCAGGGAGCGGGGACCAACACTGAAGCTTTCTTT.

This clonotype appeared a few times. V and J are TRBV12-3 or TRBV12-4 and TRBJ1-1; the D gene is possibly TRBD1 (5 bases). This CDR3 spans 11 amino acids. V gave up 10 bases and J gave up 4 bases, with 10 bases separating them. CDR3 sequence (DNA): TGTGCCACCAGCAGGGCCACTGAAGCTTTCTTT. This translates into CATSRATEAFF.

CDR3 protein: CASTPTLGQHSTNEKLFF. CDR3 sequence (DNA): TGTGCCAGCACCCCGACCCTCGGACAGCATTCAACTAATGAAAAACTGTTTTTT. The rearrangement links TRBV7-9 to TRBJ1-4, with D possibly matching TRBD1 (6 bases). Germline V CDR1 and CDR2: SEHNR, FQNEAQ (reference sequence). This CDR3 spans 18 amino acids. Trimming stripped 7 bases from V and 0 bases from J, with 21 bases between.

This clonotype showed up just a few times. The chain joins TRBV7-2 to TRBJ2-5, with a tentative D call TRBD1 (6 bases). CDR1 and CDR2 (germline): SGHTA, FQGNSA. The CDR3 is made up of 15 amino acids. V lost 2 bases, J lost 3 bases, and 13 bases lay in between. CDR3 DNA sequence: TGTGCCAGCAGCTTAATGTGGGGGCGGGAAGAGACCCAGTACTTC. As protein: CASSLMWGREETQYF. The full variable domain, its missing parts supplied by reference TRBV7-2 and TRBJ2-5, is GAGVSQSPSNKVTEKGKDVELRCDPISGHTALYWYRQSLGQGLEFLIYFQGNSAPDKSGLPSDRFSAERTGGSVSTLTIQRTQQEDSAVYLCASSLMWGREETQYFGPGTRLLVL.

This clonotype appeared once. The CDR3 coding sequence is TGTGCCAGCAGTCGGACAGGGGCGGTAAACTATGGCTACACCTTC. Protein product: CASSRTGAVNYGYTF. The chain carries TRBV12-3 or TRBV12-4 and TRBJ1-2; 9 bases align to TRBD1. J was trimmed by 2 bases and V by 5 bases; bases with no gene match: 6. This CDR3 is built from 15 residues.

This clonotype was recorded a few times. The CDR3 DNA is TGCAGTGCTAGAGATGTGGGGTCGAGCTCCTACAATGAGCAGTTCTTC. It encodes CSARDVGSSSYNEQFF. The rearrangement joins TRBV20-1 to TRBJ2-1; D call uncertain. CDR3 length: 16 amino acids. Germline CDR1 and CDR2: DFQATT and SNEGSKA (reference sequence). The V end lost 0 bases, the J end lost 0 bases, and 12 bases lay between the germline ends.

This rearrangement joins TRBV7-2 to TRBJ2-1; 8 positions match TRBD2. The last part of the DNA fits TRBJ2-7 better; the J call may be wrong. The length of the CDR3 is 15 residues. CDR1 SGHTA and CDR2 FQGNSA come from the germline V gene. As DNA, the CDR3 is TGTGCCAGCAGCCCACTAGCGGACTTCTACAATGAGCAGTACTTC. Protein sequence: CASSPLADFYNEQYF.

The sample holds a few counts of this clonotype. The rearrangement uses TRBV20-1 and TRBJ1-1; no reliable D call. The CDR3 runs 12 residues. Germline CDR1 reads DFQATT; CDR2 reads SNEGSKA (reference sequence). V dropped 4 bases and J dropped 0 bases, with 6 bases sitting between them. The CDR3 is CSATSMNTEAFF. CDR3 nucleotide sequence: TGCAGTGCTACCAGTATGAACACTGAAGCTTTCTTT.

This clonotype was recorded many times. The CDR3 reads CASSYRSYNEQFF. Written as DNA, the CDR3 is TGCGCCAGCAGCTACAGGTCTTACAATGAGCAGTTCTTC. The rearrangement uses TRBV5-1 and TRBJ2-1; D possibly corresponds to TRBD1 (5 bases). Trimming stripped 3 bases from V and 4 bases from J, with 8 bases between. Germline assignment: CDR1 SGHRS and CDR2 YFSETQ. The CDR3 extends over 13 amino acids.

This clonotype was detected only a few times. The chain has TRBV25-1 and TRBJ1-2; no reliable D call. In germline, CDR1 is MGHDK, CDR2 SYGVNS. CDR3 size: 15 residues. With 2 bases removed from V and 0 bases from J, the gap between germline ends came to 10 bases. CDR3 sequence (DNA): TGTGCCAGCAGTGAAAGGAACCTCCCTAACTATGGCTACACCTTC. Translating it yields CASSERNLPNYGYTF.

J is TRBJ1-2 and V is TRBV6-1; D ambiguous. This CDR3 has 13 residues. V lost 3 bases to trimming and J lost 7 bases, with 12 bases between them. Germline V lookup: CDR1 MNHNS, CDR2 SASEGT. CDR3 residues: CASSEFGLGGYTF. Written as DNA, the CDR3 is TGTGCCAGCAGTGAGTTTGGGCTAGGTGGCTACACCTTC.

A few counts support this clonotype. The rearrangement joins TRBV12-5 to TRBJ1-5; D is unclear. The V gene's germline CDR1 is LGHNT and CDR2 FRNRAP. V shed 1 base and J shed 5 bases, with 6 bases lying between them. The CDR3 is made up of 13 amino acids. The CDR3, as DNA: TGTGCTAGTGGTTTGGCAACCTATCAGCCCCAGCATTTT. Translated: CASGLATYQPQHF.

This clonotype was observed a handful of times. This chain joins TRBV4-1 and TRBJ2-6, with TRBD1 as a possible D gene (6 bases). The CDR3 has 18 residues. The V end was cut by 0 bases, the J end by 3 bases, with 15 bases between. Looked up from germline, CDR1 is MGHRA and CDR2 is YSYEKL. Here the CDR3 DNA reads TGCGCCAGCAGCCAAGATCGAGGGGGTGCGATTGGGGCCAACGTCCTGACTTTC. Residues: CASSQDRGGAIGANVLTF.

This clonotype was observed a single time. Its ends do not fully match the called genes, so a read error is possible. The CDR3 region has the DNA TGTGCCGGCAGCCCGATCGCCGGGACTAGCGGAACCCTACCCGGCTACGAGCAGTACTTC. Translating gives CAGSPIAGTSGTLPGYEQYF. The chain recombines TRBV4-2 with TRBJ2-7, with 11 nucleotides matching TRBD2. The germline V gene encodes CDR1 LGHNA and CDR2 YNFKEQ. This CDR3 region has 20 residues.

The CDR3 region is CASSPKEYHGYTF. The CDR3 nucleotides are TGCGCCAGCAGTCCTAAGGAGTACCATGGCTACACCTTC. The chain has TRBV4-3 and TRBJ1-2, with no clear D. The germline V gene has CDR1 LGHNA and CDR2 YSLEER. The length of the CDR3 is 13 residues. Trimming stripped 6 bases from V and 6 bases from J, with 14 bases between.

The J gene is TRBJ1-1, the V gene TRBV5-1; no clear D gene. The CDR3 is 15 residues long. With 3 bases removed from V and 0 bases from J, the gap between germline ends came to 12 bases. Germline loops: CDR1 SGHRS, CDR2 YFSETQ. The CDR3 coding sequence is TGCGCCAGCAGCTCCCACGAGGCCCTGAACACTGAAGCTTTCTTT. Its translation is CASSSHEALNTEAFF.

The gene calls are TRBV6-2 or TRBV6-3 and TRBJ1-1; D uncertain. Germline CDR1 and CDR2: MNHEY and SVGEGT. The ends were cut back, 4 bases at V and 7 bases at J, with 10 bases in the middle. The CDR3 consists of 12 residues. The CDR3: CASSSGPNEAFF. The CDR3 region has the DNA TGTGCCAGCAGTTCCGGCCCGAATGAAGCTTTCTTT.